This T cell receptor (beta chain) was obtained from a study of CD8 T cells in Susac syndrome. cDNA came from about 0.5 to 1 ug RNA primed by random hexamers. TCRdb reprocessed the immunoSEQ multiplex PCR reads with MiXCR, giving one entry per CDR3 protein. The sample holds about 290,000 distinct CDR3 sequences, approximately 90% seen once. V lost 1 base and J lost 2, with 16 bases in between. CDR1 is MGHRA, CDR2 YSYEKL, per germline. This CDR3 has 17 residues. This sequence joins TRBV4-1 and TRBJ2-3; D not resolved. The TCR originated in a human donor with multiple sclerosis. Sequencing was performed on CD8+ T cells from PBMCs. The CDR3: CASSQGPGSLDTDTQYF. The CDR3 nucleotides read TGCGCCAGCAGCCAAGGCCCGGGCAGCTTGGACACAGATACGCAGTATTTT.